A single sample is the source of the 21 T cell receptor beta chains below, sequenced in a study of cytomegalovirus exposure and HLA in healthy donors. Only in-frame clones appear in the TCRdb table, and some are missing; sequencing was by immunoSEQ multiplex PCR. Of 150,000 or so clones in the sample, 94% are singletons; the top ten hold 1.5% to 2%. Source material: PBMCs. The receptor source for this set is a man younger than 35 in good health and CMV-seropositive.

CDR3 nucleotides: TGTGCCAGCAGTTTATCCCGGACAGCGGAGACCCAGTACTTC. Translating gives CASSLSRTAETQYF. The gene calls are TRBV27 and TRBJ2-5; D is perhaps TRBD1 (6 bases). V was pared by 0 bases and J by 5 bases, with 10 bases between. This CDR3 has 14 residues. Germline lookup yields CDR1 MNHEY and CDR2 SMNVEV (reference sequence).

The V gene is TRBV9, the J gene TRBJ1-1; 7 nucleotides match TRBD1. The CDR3 covers 15 residues. V dropped 3 bases and J dropped 5; count of bases not matched to a gene: 10. Germline lookup yields CDR1 SGDLS and CDR2 YYNGEE. CDR3 loop: CASSADRDAVTEAFF. In DNA form, the CDR3 reads TGTGCCAGCAGCGCAGACAGGGATGCCGTAACTGAAGCTTTCTTT.

V and J are TRBV7-3 and TRBJ2-2; tentatively, D is TRBD1 (5 bases). CDR3 length: 16 residues. Trimming took off 5 bases at V and 6 bases at J, with 19 bases between the two ends. From germline, CDR1 is SGHTA and CDR2 FQGTGA. CDR3 protein: CASSPRAWGDPGELFF. CDR3 coding DNA: TGTGCCAGCAGCCCACGGGCCTGGGGCGATCCCGGGGAGCTGTTTTTT.

V gene TRBV18 combines with J gene TRBJ2-7; D is unclear. V gave up 2 bases and J gave up 2 bases, with 10 bases separating them. The germline CDR1 and CDR2 sequences are KGHSH and LQKENI. This CDR3 region has 14 residues. The CDR3 sequence is CASSPFAGAYEQYF. The CDR3 DNA sequence: TGTGCCAGCTCACCATTCGCCGGTGCCTACGAGCAGTACTTC.

The chain combines TRBV2 with TRBJ1-5; D unresolved. Trimming left V 5 bases short and J 0 bases short, with 8 bases between. CDR3 length: 14 residues. Germline CDR1 and CDR2: SNHLY and FYNNEI. The CDR3 bases are TGTGCCAGCAGTTGGAGTTATAGCAATCAGCCCCAGCATTTT. The encoded protein is CASSWSYSNQPQHF.

The V and J genes are TRBV28 and TRBJ1-1; 7 bases line up with TRBD1. The ends lost 10 bases at V and 0 bases at J; junction bases unmatched: 8. The CDR3 sequence is 14 residues long. The V gene's germline CDR1 is MDHEN and CDR2 SYDVKM. CDR3: CATDRKLLNTEAFF. CDR3 nucleotides: TGTGCCACGGACAGGAAACTTTTGAACACTGAAGCTTTCTTT.

J is TRBJ1-1 and V is TRBV9, with D unresolved. This CDR3 contains 12 residues. Trimming pared 3 bases from V and 3 bases from J, leaving 6 bases between. Germline CDR1 is SGDLS and CDR2 is YYNGEE. The CDR3 DNA sequence: TGTGCCAGCAGCGAGAGATACACTGAAGCTTTCTTT. It translates to CASSERYTEAFF.

About this clone itself: Other DNA sequences of this sample code for an identical CDR3. The chain employs TRBV9 and TRBJ2-7; tentatively, D is TRBD1 (5 bases). Germline lookup yields CDR1 SGDLS and CDR2 YYNGEE. Trimming left V 0 bases short and J 1 base short, with 8 bases between. The CDR3 runs 14 residues. Written as DNA, the CDR3 is TGTGCCAGCAGCGTAGGCTCAGGGTCCTACGAGCAGTACTTC. Its translation is CASSVGSGSYEQYF.

Concerning this clone: Compared with germline, one end of the junction differs, possibly owing to a read error. The gene calls are TRBV6-5 and TRBJ2-3; TRBD1 is a possible D gene (6 bases). This CDR3 has 14 amino acids. In germline, CDR1 is MNHEY, CDR2 SVGAGI. Here the CDR3 DNA reads TGTGCCAGCAGTATCCAGGGGAGCAGAGATACGCAGTATTTT. This codes for CASSIQGSRDTQYF.

J is TRBJ2-1 and V is TRBV28; unclear D gene. This CDR3 comprises 13 residues. V shed 2 bases and J shed 9 bases, with 11 bases lying between them. Germline assignment: CDR1 MDHEN and CDR2 SYDVKM. The CDR3 coding sequence is TGTGCCAGCAGTTTACGGCAGGCCATTGAGCAGTTCTTC. Translating it yields CASSLRQAIEQFF. The full variable domain, its missing parts supplied by reference TRBV28 and TRBJ2-1, is DVKVTQSSRYLVKRTGEKVFLECVQDMDHENMFWYRQDPGLGLRLIYFSYDVKMKEKGDIPEGYSVSREKKERFSLILESASTNQTSMYLCASSLRQAIEQFFGPGTRLTVL.

The chain is built from TRBV4-1 and TRBJ2-7; the D gene is possibly TRBD2 (6 bases). The CDR3 contains 13 residues. Germline assignment: CDR1 MGHRA and CDR2 YSYEKL. The V and J ends lost 4 bases and 6 bases respectively, with 13 bases between them. This CDR3 is CASSRSSVGEQYF. The CDR3 region has the DNA TGCGCCAGCAGCCGCTCTAGCGTGGGCGAGCAGTACTTC.

A remark on this clone: One end of the junction varies from germline; a read error may be responsible. This rearrangement joins TRBV30 to TRBJ2-1; D perhaps matches TRBD2 (6 bases). CDR1 is GTSNPN, CDR2 SVGIG, per germline (reference sequence). This CDR3 spans 15 amino acids. The CDR3 DNA follows: TGTGCCCGGAGGGATGGCGGCGGAGACCACAATGAGCAGTTCTTC. Amino acids: CARRDGGGDHNEQFF.

CDR3 nucleotides: TGTGCCAGCAACCCGGGACTAGCGCCGAACACCGGGGAGCTGTTTTTT. Translating it yields CASNPGLAPNTGELFF. The chain is built from TRBV7-9 and TRBJ2-2, with TRBD2 matching 10 bases. CDR3 length equals 16 residues. Per germline, CDR1 SEHNR and CDR2 FQNEAQ (reference sequence). V dropped 7 bases and J dropped 0; count of bases not matched to a gene: 5.

The gene calls are TRBV4-1 and TRBJ1-1, with D hard to call. The CDR3 sequence is 14 residues long. CDR1 and CDR2 from the germline V gene are MGHRA and YSYEKL. Trimming cost V 2 bases and J 4 bases, with 11 bases left between them. The CDR3 sequence: CASSQYGSSTEAFF. CDR3 bases: TGCGCCAGCAGCCAATACGGGAGTAGCACTGAAGCTTTCTTT.

This clone showed up just once. This chain uses TRBV28 with TRBJ2-6; 12 positions agree with TRBD1. The J segment lost 4 bases and the V segment lost 6 bases, leaving 10 bases of the junction unmatched. CDR3 length equals 18 residues. Per germline, CDR1 MDHEN and CDR2 SYDVKM. The CDR3 protein is CASSVSGTGGFGANVLTF. CDR3 coding DNA: TGTGCCAGCAGCGTATCCGGGACAGGGGGCTTCGGGGCCAACGTCCTGACTTTC.

In its sample, this clone was seen once. The chain joins TRBV14 to TRBJ2-7; D unresolved. The CDR3 length is 12 residues. The V gene's germline CDR1 is SGHDN and CDR2 FVKESK. Trimming removed 4 bases from V and 4 bases from J, with 8 bases in between. CDR3 DNA sequence: TGTGCCAGCAGCCTCAATCGGTACGAGCAGTACTTC. The encoded protein is CASSLNRYEQYF.

V usage is TRBV2 and J usage is TRBJ1-1; D not resolved. The V end was cut by 2 bases, the J end by 2 bases, with 6 bases between. This CDR3 is 13 amino acids long. Per germline, CDR1 SNHLY and CDR2 FYNNEI. This CDR3 reads CASSEPGNTEAFF. In DNA form, the CDR3 reads TGTGCCAGCAGTGAACCCGGTAACACTGAAGCTTTCTTT.

V usage is TRBV5-4 and J usage is TRBJ2-5, with a possible D match to TRBD1 (5 bases). From germline, CDR1 is SGHNT and CDR2 YYREEE (reference sequence). The CDR3 consists of 15 residues. V gave up 10 bases and J gave up 4 bases, with 23 bases separating them. As DNA, the CDR3 is TGTGCCGGGGCACCAAGGGGCCCGGGCGGAGAGACCCAGTACTTC. This sequence encodes CAGAPRGPGGETQYF.

The chain links TRBV10-1 to TRBJ2-1, with 9 bases fitting TRBD1. With 2 bases clipped from V and 7 bases from J, the junction kept 9 bases outside the gene matches. Germline assignment: CDR1 WNHNN and CDR2 SYGVQD (reference sequence). The CDR3 totals 16 residues. The CDR3 region has the DNA TGCGCCAGCAGTGAGCCGCCGGGACAGGGTGGAAATGAGCAGTTCTTC. It codes for CASSEPPGQGGNEQFF.

The rearrangement joins TRBV15 to TRBJ1-2, with TRBD1 matching over 11 bases. Germline CDR1 reads LNHNV; CDR2 reads YYDKDF (reference sequence). The CDR3 extends over 14 amino acids. Trimming removed 5 bases from V and 4 bases from J; junction bases left unmatched: 3. This CDR3 reads CATSGGTGGYGYTF. The CDR3 nucleotides are TGTGCCACCAGCGGGGGGACAGGGGGCTATGGCTACACCTTC.

J is TRBJ2-2 and V is TRBV27; D may be TRBD1 (6 bases). This CDR3 is built from 13 residues. Germline CDR1 and CDR2: MNHEY and SMNVEV (reference sequence). Trimming shortened V by 8 bases and J by 1 base, and 8 bases separated the two germline ends. In DNA form, the CDR3 reads TGTGCCAGCTTACAGGGGAACACCGGGGAGCTGTTTTTT. This codes for CASLQGNTGELFF.